This TCR beta chain was sequenced in a study of shared clonotypes between healthy human individuals. Over several immunoSEQ plates, each subset's genomic DNA was distributed in even portions. The replicate PCRs on unsorted PBMC were given about 300 ng DNA, which is 30,000 to 35,000 T cell genomes. The table came from immunoSEQ multiplex PCR; TCRdb's copy has only in-frame clones and leaves some out. In the table there are around 530,000 clones, around 76% of which are singletons. Trimming took 6 bases from V and 3 from J; bases not matched to a gene: 2. CDR3 size: 13 residues. In germline, CDR1 is LNHDA, CDR2 SQIVND (reference sequence).

This rearrangement joins TRBV19 to TRBJ2-1; 7 bases align to TRBD2. The TCR originated in a middle-aged woman in good health. Some clones in this sample may be carry-over from other donors' samples. The sequencing sample was made of PBMCs. The CDR3 loop reads CASRGDYYNEQFF. The DNA of the CDR3 is TGTGCCAGTAGAGGGGACTACTACAATGAGCAGTTCTTC.